A selection of T cell receptor beta chains follows, all from one sample in a study of blood T cell repertoires in COVID-19. Libraries were prepared by immunoSEQ multiplex PCR; TCRdb keeps only in-frame clonotypes and omits some of them. Among 100,000 to 150,000 clones listed, more than 65% were seen once. The sequenced sample consisted of peripheral blood. The receptors shown here come from a human donor in a cohort sampled during active COVID-19. Both conserved end residues are part of each CDR3. A D gene is named only where the DNA matches it firmly. Clone size is given for some rows only: seen once, a few or many times, or a class if the clone is expanded.

TRBD1	NA	TRBJ1-5	TRBV19	TGTGCCAGTAGTTCAGGGGGCCCCCAGCATTTT	CASSSGGPQHF
NA	NA	TRBJ2-5	TRBV5-1	TGCGCCAGCAGCTTGGGAACGGTCGACAGACAAGAGACCCAGTACTTC	CASSLGTVDRQETQYF
TRBD1	NA	TRBJ1-1	TRBV7-8	TGTGCCAGCAGCTTAAAGGGGGCAAGGACTGAAGCTTTCTTT	CASSLKGARTEAFF
NA	NA	TRBJ2-6	TRBV18	TGTGCCAGCTCACCAGATTCCCTAGCCTCTGGGGCCAACGTCCTGACTTTC	CASSPDSLASGANVLTF
NA	many	TRBJ1-6	TRBV14	TGTGCCAGCAGCCAAGTTGGGGGGGCTAATTCACCCCTCCACTTT	CASSQVGGANSPLHF
TRBD2	NA	TRBJ2-1	TRBV30	TGTGCCGGAACTGGGACTAGCGGGAGGGCCGGGGTTTTTAATGAGCAGTTCTTC	CAGTGTSGRAGVFNEQFF
TRBD1	NA	TRBJ1-3	TRBV25-1	TGTGCCAGCAGTCATAGGACAGGGGGAAATACCATATATTTT	CASSHRTGGNTIYF
TRBD2	NA	TRBJ2-7	TRBV27	TGTGCCAGCAGGGGGCTAGCGGGGGGAACCTACGAGCAGTACTTC	CASRGLAGGTYEQYF
NA	NA	TRBJ1-2	TRBV5-6	TGTGCCAGCAGTCGTGGGGGCGAGTATGGCTACACCTTC	CASSRGGEYGYTF
NA	NA	TRBJ2-1	TRBV7-6	TGTGCCAGCAGCCCCGGACGGACCTTCAGGGATGAGCAGTTCTTC	CASSPGRTFRDEQFF
TRBD2	NA	TRBJ2-7	TRBV4-2	TGTGCCAGCAGCAAAGAAATGACTAGCGGAGACCCCTACGAGCAGTACTTC	CASSKEMTSGDPYEQYF
TRBD1	NA	TRBJ2-2	TRBV3-1/TRBV3-2	TGTGCCAGCGGTTCCGGGACAGTCACCGGGGAGCTGTTTTTT	CASGSGTVTGELFF
TRBD1	NA	TRBJ2-3	TRBV3-1/TRBV3-2	TGTGCCAGCAGCCCCCTAGGACAGGGGAGGGGAGATACGCAGTATTTT	CASSPLGQGRGDTQYF
TRBD1	NA	TRBJ1-2	TRBV2	TGTGCCAGCAGTCCTGGACAGGGACGCTATGGCTACACCTTC	CASSPGQGRYGYTF
NA	NA	TRBJ1-5	TRBV28	TGTGCCAGCAGCGGGACAACCTTTTCGGATCAGCCCCAGCATTTT	CASSGTTFSDQPQHF
TRBD1	NA	TRBJ1-1	TRBV18	TGTGCCAGCTCACGCGGACAGGGGGCCACTGAAGCTTTCTTT	CASSRGQGATEAFF
NA	NA	TRBJ2-1	TRBV6-1	TGTGCCAGCAGTGAAGGGGCAGGGAATTATGAGCAGTTCTTC	CASSEGAGNYEQFF
NA	NA	TRBJ1-1	TRBV24-1	TGTGCCACCAGTGATCCCAAGCAGGGTAACACTGAAGCTTTCTTT	CATSDPKQGNTEAFF
NA	NA	TRBJ1-2	TRBV18	TGTGCCAGCTCAGACCAGGGGTCCTATGGCTACACCTTC	CASSDQGSYGYTF
NA	NA	TRBJ1-3	TRBV27	TGTGCCAGCAGTTTAAGTGGGCTCTCTGGAAACACCATATATTTT	CASSLSGLSGNTIYF
NA	few	TRBJ2-7	TRBV27	TGTGCCAGCAGTCCAGGGCGTACAGGCTACGAGCAGTACTTC	CASSPGRTGYEQYF
NA	NA	TRBJ2-5	TRBV18	TGTGCCAGCTCACCGGGTGCGGGGCAGAAAGAGACCCAGTACTTC	CASSPGAGQKETQYF
TRBD2	few	TRBJ2-5	TRBV11-3	TGTGCCAGCAGCTCGGGACTAGCGGGGGGCCGGGAGACCCAGTACTTC	CASSSGLAGGRETQYF
TRBD1	NA	TRBJ1-2	TRBV4-2	TGTGCCAGCAGCCAAGATACTCAGGGGGCGAAGGGCTACACCTTC	CASSQDTQGAKGYTF
NA	NA	TRBJ2-7	TRBV7-9	TGTGCCAGCACCGCTTTGGGTGGCGGCCAGTACTTC	CASTALGGGQYF
TRBD1	NA	TRBJ1-4	TRBV19	TGTGCCAGTAGTCCCGGGACAGGGGGCTATGAAAAACTGTTTTTT	CASSPGTGGYEKLFF
NA	NA	TRBJ1-1	TRBV27	TGTGCCAGCAGTTTAGGGCGAGGGGAAGCTTTCTTT	CASSLGRGEAFF
TRBD1	NA	TRBJ2-1	TRBV10-3	TGTGCCACACGACAGGGGGCAACAGGCAATGAGCAGTTCTTC	CATRQGATGNEQFF
NA	NA	TRBJ2-2	TRBV4-2	TGTGCCAGCAGCCAGGGGGGACGAGGGAACACCGGGGAGCTGTTTTTT	CASSQGGRGNTGELFF
TRBD2	NA	TRBJ2-5	TRBV6-1	TGTGCCAGCAGTGAAGTGGTGGTAGCGGGAGTACAAGAGACCCAGTACTTC	CASSEVVVAGVQETQYF
NA	NA	TRBJ2-3	TRBV6-2/TRBV6-3	TGTGCCAGCAGCTACTTACTAATCCCAGATACGCAGTATTTT	CASSYLLIPDTQYF
TRBD1	NA	TRBJ1-3	TRBV2	TGTGCCAGCAGGACGGACAGGCTCTCTGGAAACACCATATATTTT	CASRTDRLSGNTIYF
NA	NA	TRBJ2-1	TRBV27	TGTGCCAGCAGTTTTGGAGGTGAGCAGTTCTTC	CASSFGGEQFF
NA	few	TRBJ1-4	TRBV6-2/TRBV6-3	TGTGCCAGCAGTTACGCGCCGCGGCTCGGAGAACTGTTTTTT	CASSYAPRLGELFF
NA	NA	TRBJ1-1	TRBV5-1	TGCGCCAGCAGCTTGGGCCAGGGATTTAACACTGAAGCTTTCTTT	CASSLGQGFNTEAFF
NA	once	TRBJ2-5	TRBV6-5	TGTGCCAGCAGATCACAAGAGACCCAGTACTTC	CASRSQETQYF
NA	many	TRBJ1-6	TRBV7-8	TGTGCCAGCAGCTTAGGACTATCAGATTCACCCCTCCACTTT	CASSLGLSDSPLHF
NA	NA	TRBJ2-7	TRBV18	TGTGCCAGCTCACCCTCTCAGTCCCTTTCCTACGAGCAGTACTTC	CASSPSQSLSYEQYF
TRBD1	NA	TRBJ1-6	TRBV7-6	TGTGCCAGCAGCTCCTTTTCGGGGACAGGGAAATCACCCCTCCACTTT	CASSSFSGTGKSPLHF
NA	NA	TRBJ1-1	TRBV28	TGTGCCAGCAGTTTGGGACTTACTTCCGAAGCTTTCTTT	CASSLGLTSEAFF
NA	NA	TRBJ2-1	TRBV3-1/TRBV3-2	TGTGCCAGCAGCCAAGTTGCGGGGTCCCGCTCCTACAATGAGCAGTTCTTC	CASSQVAGSRSYNEQFF
TRBD1	many	TRBJ2-1	TRBV14	TGTGCCAGCAGCCAAGTAATAGGACAGGGGGACAATGAGCAGTTCTTC	CASSQVIGQGDNEQFF
NA	NA	TRBJ2-7	TRBV10-3	TGTGCCACGACTGGGAGCTCCTACGAGCAGTACTTC	CATTGSSYEQYF
TRBD1	medium-sized	TRBJ2-1	TRBV11-3	TGTGCCAGCAGCGCGAGGGACAGTAATCCCAATGAGCAGTTCTTC	CASSARDSNPNEQFF
TRBD1	few	TRBJ1-2	TRBV28	TGTGCCAGCAGCATCGACAGGGCAAACTATGGCTACACCTTC	CASSIDRANYGYTF
TRBD1	few	TRBJ2-1	TRBV5-1	TGCGCCAGCAGCTTGGGCCCCCTGGACAGGGGAAGATACAATGAGCAGTTCTTC	CASSLGPLDRGRYNEQFF
TRBD2	once	TRBJ2-2	TRBV7-8	TGTGCCAGCAGCTTACTGGGTAGCGGGAGTGTCGGGGAGCTGTTTTTT	CASSLLGSGSVGELFF
TRBD2	NA	TRBJ2-3	TRBV5-5	TGTGCCAGCAGCTTGGGCGGGGGGGGCACAGATACGCAGTATTTT	CASSLGGGGTDTQYF
TRBD1	many	TRBJ1-2	TRBV7-9	TGTGCCAGCAGCTTAACAGGGGAGGAATATGGCTACACCTTC	CASSLTGEEYGYTF
NA	NA	TRBJ2-3	TRBV12-3/TRBV12-4	TGTGCCAGCAGTCCTATACCAACAGATACGCAGTATTTT	CASSPIPTDTQYF
TRBD1	NA	TRBJ1-4	TRBV19	TGTGCCAGTAGTACGGACAGGATGCCTAATGAAAAACTGTTTTTT	CASSTDRMPNEKLFF
NA	NA	TRBJ2-3	TRBV7-2	TGTGCCAGCAGCGACAGTCCCGATACGCAGTATTTT	CASSDSPDTQYF
NA	NA	TRBJ1-1	TRBV19	TGTGCCAGTAGGAGTTCCTGGAACACTGAAGCTTTCTTT	CASRSSWNTEAFF
NA	NA	TRBJ1-1	TRBV20-1	TGCAGTGCTCAGGGAAACACTGAAGCTTTCTTT	CSAQGNTEAFF
TRBD1	NA	TRBJ1-6	TRBV7-3	TGTGCCAGCAGCTCAAGGACAGGGTCGAATTCACCCCTCCACTTT	CASSSRTGSNSPLHF
NA	NA	TRBJ2-5	TRBV2	TGTGCCCGTCGGGGGATACCGCCACAAGAGACCCAGTACTTC	CARRGIPPQETQYF
NA	NA	TRBJ2-3	TRBV7-8	TGTGCCAGCAGCTCTAGACCCATCACCGGCGCCTCTAGCACAGATACGCAGTATTTT	CASSSRPITGASSTDTQYF
TRBD1	NA	TRBJ2-1	TRBV2	TGTGCCAGCAGTTTCACCGGGACAGGGGGCTTAAGGGAGCAGTTCTTC	CASSFTGTGGLREQFF
NA	NA	TRBJ1-1	TRBV10-3	TGTGCCATCACCCGAAGCGGGGGTTGGAACACTGAAGCTTTCTTT	CAITRSGGWNTEAFF
NA	NA	TRBJ2-5	TRBV30	TGTGCCTGGAGTGTATATTTGGGGCTTGGCGGAGAGACCCAGTACTTC	CAWSVYLGLGGETQYF